Listed here are 17 T cell receptor beta chains from one sample, sequenced in a study of OX40 agonist ivuxolimab in advanced cancers. Clones were sequenced by immunoSEQ multiplex PCR, and TCRdb holds only the in-frame ones, with some missing. The table records about 82,000 clones, 80% to 95% of them present only once. Sequencing used CD4+ or CD8+ T cells sorted from blood, obtained in a trial of the OX40 agonist ivuxolimab. The receptors were sampled from an adult with an advanced solid tumor such as melanoma, head and neck, liver or kidney cancer.

This chain connects TRBV7-9 to TRBJ2-2; tentatively, D is TRBD1 or TRBD2 (5 bases each). Trimming took 11 bases from V and 1 from J, leaving 20 bases between them. The germline V gene has CDR1 SEHNR and CDR2 FQNEAQ (reference sequence). This CDR3 contains 16 residues. In nucleotides, the CDR3 is TGTGCCGTACCGACAGTCATCGCGGGGAACACCGGGGAGCTGTTTTTT. Its protein product is CAVPTVIAGNTGELFF.

V usage is TRBV11-2 and J usage is TRBJ2-7; TRBD1 matches 8 bases. CDR3 length: 14 residues. Per the germline V gene, CDR1 is SGHAT and CDR2 is FQNNGV. The V gene end was trimmed by 7 bases and the J gene end by 4 bases; junction bases not matched to a gene: 9. Here the CDR3 reads CASNGQGPEYEQYF. CDR3 DNA sequence: TGTGCCAGCAACGGACAGGGCCCTGAATACGAGCAGTACTTC. Full variable domain (rest looked up from reference TRBV11-2 and TRBJ2-7): EAGVAQSPRYKIIEKRQSVAFWCNPISGHATLYWYQQILGQGPKLLIQFQNNGVVDDSQLPKDRFSAERLKGVDSTLKIQPAKLEDSAVYLCASNGQGPEYEQYFGPGTRLTVT.

The V gene is TRBV10-3, the J gene TRBJ2-5; D is ambiguous. Trimming removed 4 bases from V and 5 bases from J, with 5 bases in between. Germline CDR1 and CDR2: ENHRY and SYGVKD. This CDR3 has 11 residues. The CDR3 is CAISVGETQYF. Written as DNA, the CDR3 is TGTGCCATCAGTGTAGGGGAGACCCAGTACTTC.

The chain uses TRBV5-1 and TRBJ2-1; D perhaps matches TRBD2 (5 bases). The V gene lost 4 bases and the J gene lost 6 bases, with 14 bases spanning the gap. The germline V gene has CDR1 SGHRS and CDR2 YFSETQ. The CDR3 runs to 14 residues. As DNA, the CDR3 is TGCGCCAGCAGCGGGAGTGGCGAGGGCAATGAGCAGTTCTTC. Its translation is CASSGSGEGNEQFF.

This chain joins TRBV7-9 and TRBJ2-1; no clear D. The germline V gene encodes CDR1 SEHNR and CDR2 FQNEAQ (reference sequence). The CDR3 sequence is 12 residues long. Between the trimmed V and J ends, which lost 1 base and 7 bases, there was a span of 5 bases. The CDR3 here is CASSLVRNEQFF. The CDR3 DNA reads TGTGCCAGCAGCTTAGTAAGGAATGAGCAGTTCTTC.

The rearrangement uses TRBV6-5 and TRBJ1-2; 7 bases are shared with TRBD1. Germline CDR1 reads MNHEY; CDR2 reads SVGAGI. The length of the CDR3 is 15 residues. V shed 2 bases, J shed 5 bases, and the junction held 8 bases outside the gene matches. CDR3 region: CASSYRQGAGYGYTF. The DNA of the CDR3 is TGTGCCAGCAGTTACCGACAGGGCGCGGGTTATGGCTACACCTTC.

This clone was observed a single time. The chain uses TRBV5-4 and TRBJ2-5, with D possibly TRBD1 on 6 matching bases. Germline lookup yields CDR1 SGHNT and CDR2 YYREEE (reference sequence). The V and J ends lost 0 bases and 2 bases respectively, with 11 bases between them. The CDR3 contains 15 residues. This CDR3 reads CASSLAGAKQETQYF. In DNA, the CDR3 is TGTGCCAGCAGCTTGGCAGGGGCCAAACAAGAGACCCAGTACTTC.

The chain links TRBV7-8 to TRBJ1-2, with 7 bases identical to TRBD1. Trimming took 2 bases from V and 4 from J; bases not matched to a gene: 4. The CDR3 has 14 amino acids. The germline V gene encodes CDR1 SGHVS and CDR2 FQNEAQ. Here the CDR3 reads CASSLRQGTYGYTF. The CDR3 DNA reads as TGTGCCAGCAGCTTACGACAGGGAACCTATGGCTACACCTTC. Combining the CDR3 with reference TRBV7-8 and TRBJ1-2 gives the whole variable domain GAGVSQSPRYKVAKRGQDVALRCDPISGHVSLFWYQQALGQGPEFLTYFQNEAQLDKSGLPSDRFFAERPEGSVSTLKIQRTQQEDSAVYLCASSLRQGTYGYTFGSGTRLTVV.

V is TRBV19 and J is TRBJ2-2; no firm D call. This CDR3 region has 15 residues. Germline CDR1 and CDR2: LNHDA and SQIVND (reference sequence). Trimming stripped 7 bases from V and 0 bases from J, with 12 bases between. The CDR3: CASKVGATNTGELFF. DNA of the CDR3: TGTGCCAGTAAAGTTGGCGCGACGAACACCGGGGAGCTGTTTTTT.

Details on this clone: Other DNA variants within this sample encode the same CDR3. The chain has TRBV18 and TRBJ1-5; D gene ambiguous. This CDR3 spans 14 amino acids. Germline lookup yields CDR1 KGHSH and CDR2 LQKENI. The ends were cut back, 2 bases at V and 1 base at J, with 6 bases in the middle. Here the CDR3 DNA reads TGTGCCAGCTCACCAGGGCAAAGCAATCAGCCCCAGCATTTT. Its protein product is CASSPGQSNQPQHF. Full variable domain (missing parts from reference TRBV18 and TRBJ1-5): NAGVMQNPRHLVRRRGQEARLRCSPMKGHSHVYWYRQLPEEGLKFMVYLQKENIIDESGMPKERFSAEFPKEGPSILRIQQVVRGDSAAYFCASSPGQSNQPQHFGDGTRLSIL.

The rearrangement joins TRBV5-1 to TRBJ2-7; D perhaps matches TRBD2 (5 bases). Germline V gene data show CDR1 as SGHRS and CDR2 as YFSETQ. The V and J ends lost 1 base and 3 bases respectively, with 11 bases between them. This CDR3 is 14 amino acids long. CDR3 sequence (DNA): TGCGCCAGCAGCTTGTCTGAGGGTCACTACGAGCAGTACTTC. This gives the protein CASSLSEGHYEQYF.

The CDR3 protein is CASSITGIREQYF. As DNA, the CDR3 is TGTGCCAGCAGCATAACAGGGATTCGCGAGCAGTACTTC. This chain uses TRBV11-2 with TRBJ2-7; a weak D match, TRBD1 (6 bases). This CDR3 contains 13 residues. CDR1 SGHAT and CDR2 FQNNGV come from the germline V gene. With 5 bases removed from V and 6 bases from J, the gap between germline ends came to 14 bases.

The rearrangement joins TRBV9 to TRBJ1-1; TRBD1 agrees at 9 bases. V lost 0 bases, J lost 1 base, and 1 base stayed unmatched. The CDR3 runs to 15 residues. CDR1 is SGDLS, CDR2 YYNGEE, per germline. CDR3 DNA sequence: TGTGCCAGCAGCGTAGGGGGACAGGGGAACACTGAAGCTTTCTTT. It codes for CASSVGGQGNTEAFF.

The chain uses TRBV4-1 and TRBJ1-5; D gene ambiguous. Trimming removed 0 bases from V and 1 base from J, with 7 bases in between. Per the germline V gene, CDR1 is MGHRA and CDR2 is YSYEKL. CDR3 length: 15 residues. Here the CDR3 reads CASSQDRNSNQPQHF. CDR3 DNA sequence: TGCGCCAGCAGCCAAGATAGGAACAGCAATCAGCCCCAGCATTTT.

This rearrangement joins TRBV5-8 to TRBJ1-2; tentative D call: TRBD1 (5 bases). The V end lost 0 bases, the J end lost 12 bases, and 15 bases lay between the germline ends. Germline CDR1 and CDR2: SGHTS and YDEGEE. This CDR3 comprises 13 residues. This chain's CDR3 is CASSLGQGLSHTF. As DNA, the CDR3 is TGTGCCAGCAGCTTGGGTCAGGGCTTGAGCCACACCTTC.

This clone has only one observation. The chain has TRBV11-2 and TRBJ2-1, with 11 bases aligning to TRBD1. Trimming cost V 5 bases and J 3 bases; bases outside gene matches: 9. Germline loops: CDR1 SGHAT, CDR2 FQNNGV. The CDR3 runs 17 residues. CDR3 DNA sequence: TGTGCCAGCAGCCTACATCCCGGGACAGGGGGCTACAATGAGCAGTTCTTC. Translated, it gives CASSLHPGTGGYNEQFF.

V and J are TRBV5-4 and TRBJ2-7, with 11 bases fitting TRBD2. CDR3 length: 17 residues. Germline values: CDR1 SGHNT, CDR2 YYREEE (reference sequence). J was trimmed by 7 bases and V by 4 bases; bases with no gene match: 16. CDR3 loop: CASSPGLAGPVAGEQYF. DNA for the CDR3: TGTGCCAGCAGCCCAGGACTAGCGGGTCCGGTTGCTGGTGAGCAGTACTTC.